Listed below are T cell receptor beta chains from one sample, sequenced in a study of tumor-infiltrating lymphocytes in primary liver carcinoma. TCRdb re-analysed the multiplex PCR reads in MiXCR, keeping a single row per CDR3 protein. There are 180,000 or so distinct CDR3 sequences in the sample; 50% to 75% occur only once, and approximately 65% lies in the top ten. Sequencing was performed on peripheral blood. Source of these receptors: a man between 40 and 49 years old with primary liver carcinoma and hepatitis B virus infection. The CDR3 runs from the conserved cysteine through the conserved F or W. The order of the fields is V gene, J gene, clone size, D gene, CDR3 DNA, CDR3 protein. A D gene is named only where the DNA matches it firmly. Clone size is not always given. Where it is, it says once, few, many or a class for expanded clones.

TRBV11-2	TRBJ2-7	-	TRBD1	TGTACCAGCAGCTTATTGAGACAGGGACACGAGCAGTACTTC	CTSSLLRQGHEQYF
TRBV6-5	TRBJ1-2	-	TRBD1	TGTGCCTGCAGCTTGGACAGGGGCGAATTACTTAACTATGGCTACACCTTC	CACSLDRGELLNYGYTF
TRBV5-4	TRBJ2-5	-	-	TGTGCCAGCAGCTCCGGGACAGGGCGGGAGGCCCAGTACTTC	CASSSGTGREAQYF
TRBV29-1	TRBJ2-7	many	-	TGCAGCGTTGCGACAGACTCCTACGAGCAGTACTTC	CSVATDSYEQYF
TRBV11-2	TRBJ2-1	-	-	TGCGCCTGCAGCTTGGATATCGGACTAACCATGGATGAGCAGTTCTTC	CACSLDIGLTMDEQFF
TRBV5-4	TRBJ2-3	-	-	TGTGCCAGCAGACTTGGAGGGAGCGCAGATACGCAGTATTTT	CASRLGGSADTQYF
TRBV29-1	TRBJ2-7	-	TRBD2	TGCGGCGTTGGGGGACTAGCGGGAGATGAGCAGTACTTC	CGVGGLAGDEQYF
TRBV6-6	TRBJ2-1	-	TRBD2	TGTGCCAGCAGTTTCCAGACTAGCGGGGCTTACAATGAGCAGCTCTTC	CASSFQTSGAYNEQLF
TRBV11-2	TRBJ2-2	-	TRBD2	TGTGCCAGCAGCTTTGAGGGCGGGAGAGGCTCCGGGGAGCTGTTTTTT	CASSFEGGRGSGELFF
TRBV10-3	TRBJ2-6	few	-	TGTGCCATCAGTGAAGCGAGGGGGGGGGCCAACGTCCTGACTTTC	CAISEARGGANVLTF
TRBV4-1	TRBJ1-3	-	-	TGCGCCAGCAGCCAAGAAGGGGCTAGGTGGCAGGGAGGAAACACCATATATTTT	CASSQEGARWQGGNTIYF
TRBV5-1	TRBJ2-7	few	TRBD1	TGCGCCAGCAGCTTAGGGACGGGACAGGGTTTCTACGAGCAGTACTTC	CASSLGTGQGFYEQYF
TRBV11-2	TRBJ2-3	many	-	TGTGCCAGCAGCTTAGCCGGAGATACGCAGTATTTT	CASSLAGDTQYF
TRBV18	TRBJ2-1	-	TRBD2	TGTGCCAGCTCACCGCCCGCGAGGGCTAGCGGGACCGAGTTCTTC	CASSPPARASGTEFF
TRBV10-3	TRBJ2-6	-	-	TGTGCCATCAGTGAGGGAAGCAACTCTGGGGCCAACGTCCCGACTTTC	CAISEGSNSGANVPTF
TRBV11-2	TRBJ2-7	-	TRBD2	TGTGCCAGCAGCTTAGCATCTAGCGGCCGCTCCTACGAGCAGTACTTC	CASSLASSGRSYEQYF
TRBV4-1	TRBJ2-7	-	TRBD1	TGCGCCAGCAGCCAACGACACGGACAGGGAAGGACCGAGCAGTACTTC	CASSQRHGQGRTEQYF
TRBV11-3	TRBJ2-5	-	TRBD2	TGTGCCAGCAGCCCTTGGATTAGCGGGAGCCTCTTCCAAGAGACCCAGTACTTC	CASSPWISGSLFQETQYF
TRBV6-5	TRBJ2-3	-	-	TGTGCCAGCAGTTTTGACAGACTGGCAGATACGCAGTATTTT	CASSFDRLADTQYF
TRBV28	TRBJ1-4	-	-	TGTGCCAGCAGTTTCAAGCGAGGAAAACTGTTTTTT	CASSFKRGKLFF
TRBV29-1	TRBJ2-2	-	-	TGCAGCGTTGAACCCCAGGAATTTACCGGGGAGCTGTTTTTT	CSVEPQEFTGELFF
TRBV7-8	TRBJ2-7	-	-	TGTGCCAGCAGCTTAGGTAGCAGGGTCGAGCAGTACTTC	CASSLGSRVEQYF
TRBV12-3/TRBV12-4	TRBJ2-4	few	-	TGTGCCAGCAGCGCAGTGGAGGCCAAAAACATTCAGTACTTC	CASSAVEAKNIQYF
TRBV5-1	TRBJ1-5	once	TRBD1	TGCGCCAGCAGCTTCGGGACAGAAGGTCAGCCCCAGCATTTT	CASSFGTEGQPQHF
TRBV29-1	TRBJ2-5	-	-	TGCAGCTTTGAAGGGCAGGGTGGGACCCAGTACTTC	CSFEGQGGTQYF
TRBV20-1	TRBJ2-3	-	-	TGCAGTGCTATTACCGGGGGGCCAACAGATACGCAGTATTTT	CSAITGGPTDTQYF
TRBV28	TRBJ1-1	few	TRBD1	TGTGCCAGCAGTTTAACGCAGGGGGCGAGTATGAACACTGAAGCTTCCTTT	CASSLTQGASMNTEASF